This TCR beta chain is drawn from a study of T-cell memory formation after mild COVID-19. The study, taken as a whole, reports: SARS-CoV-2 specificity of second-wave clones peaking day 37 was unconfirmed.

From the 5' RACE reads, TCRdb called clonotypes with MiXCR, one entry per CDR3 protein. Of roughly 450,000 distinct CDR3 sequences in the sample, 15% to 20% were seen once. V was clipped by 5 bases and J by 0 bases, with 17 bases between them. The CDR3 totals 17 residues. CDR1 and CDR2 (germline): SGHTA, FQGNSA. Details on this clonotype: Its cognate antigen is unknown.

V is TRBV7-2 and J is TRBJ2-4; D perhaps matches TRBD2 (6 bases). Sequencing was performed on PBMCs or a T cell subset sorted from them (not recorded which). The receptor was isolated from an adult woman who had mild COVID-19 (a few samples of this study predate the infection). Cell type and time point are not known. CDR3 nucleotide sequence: TGTGCCAGCAGCCTATTATCTAGCGTCCTAGCCAAAAACATTCAGTACTTC. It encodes CASSLLSSVLAKNIQYF.